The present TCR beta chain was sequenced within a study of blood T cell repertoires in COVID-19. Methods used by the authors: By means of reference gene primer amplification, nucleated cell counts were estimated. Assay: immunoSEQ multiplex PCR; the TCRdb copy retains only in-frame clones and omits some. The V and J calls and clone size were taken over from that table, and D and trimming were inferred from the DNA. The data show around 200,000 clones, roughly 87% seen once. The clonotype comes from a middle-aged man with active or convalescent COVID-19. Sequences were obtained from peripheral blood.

The chain's CDR3 is CASNGGRASGYTF. DNA of the CDR3: TGTGCCAGCAACGGGGGGAGGGCCTCTGGCTACACCTTC. The gene calls are TRBV16 and TRBJ1-2, with a possible D match to TRBD1 (5 bases). Trimming shortened V by 7 bases and J by 7 bases, and 16 bases separated the two germline ends. The CDR3 runs to 13 residues. Per the germline V gene, CDR1 is KGHSY and CDR2 is FQNENV.